This TCR beta chain stems from a study of spatial heterogeneity in lung cancer. This clonotype was counted between two and nine times. Time point defined: sample taken at primary tumor resection. No cell sorting; template was whole RNA from tumor, lung tissue or PBMC. The donor population consisted of approximately 70 patients with untreated, early-stage non-small cell lung cancer. Trimming removed 1 base at V and 1 base at J, with 17 bases between. The CDR3 contains 18 residues. Germline lookup yields CDR1 DFQATT and CDR2 SNEGSKA (reference sequence). Each TCR cDNA molecule bore a unique molecular identifier. MiXCR was run by TCRdb on the 5' RACE reads, yielding one entry per CDR3 protein. The top ten hold 50% to 60% of the sample, which has 40,000 to 50,000 distinct CDR3 sequences, roughly 13% seen once.

The sequenced sample was PBMCs, obtained at surgery. The receptor was isolated from a male donor with early-stage non-small cell lung cancer. The chain uses TRBV20-1 and TRBJ2-6; TRBD1 might be the D (6 bases). CDR3 in amino acids: CSARGQVPFGSGANVLTF. The CDR3 DNA reads TGCAGTGCTAGAGGACAGGTACCCTTTGGGTCTGGGGCCAACGTCCTGACTTTC.